This T cell receptor beta chain was observed in a study of T-cell reconstitution after alpha-beta-depleted transplantation in children. The CDR3 has 14 amino acids. Germline V gene lookup returns CDR1 MNHNS and CDR2 SASEGT. During its preparation, the TCRbeta library received unique molecular identifiers. TCRdb itself ran the PCR reads through MiXCR, one entry per CDR3 protein. The data show hundreds of thousands of distinct CDR3 sequences, 8.5% to 10% seen once. Worth noting for this clonotype: The junction differs from germline at one of its ends, possibly a read error.

The V gene is TRBV6-1, the J gene TRBJ1-1, with TRBD1 matching 9 bases. The sequences come from PBMCs from the stem cell graft donor, collected from the stem cell graft. The TCR originated in a human donor who donated a stem cell graft to a child with acute lymphoblastic leukemia. The CDR3 nucleotides are TGTGCCAGCAGGGCCGGGACAGGGCTAACTGAAGCCTTCTTT. Protein: CASRAGTGLTEAFF.